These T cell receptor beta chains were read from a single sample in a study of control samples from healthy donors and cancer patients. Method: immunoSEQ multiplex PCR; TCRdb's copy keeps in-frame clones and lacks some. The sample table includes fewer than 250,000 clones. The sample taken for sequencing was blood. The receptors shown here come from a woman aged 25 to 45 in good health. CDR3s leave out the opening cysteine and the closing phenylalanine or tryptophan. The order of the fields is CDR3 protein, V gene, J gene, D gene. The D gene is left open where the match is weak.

cdr3_aa: ASSQDGDRVSPLH; v_call: TRBV4-2; j_call: TRBJ1-6; d_call: TRBD1
cdr3_aa: ASSIGGGRRTEAF; v_call: TRBV19; j_call: TRBJ1-1; d_call: NA
cdr3_aa: ASSTGTDFGNEQF; v_call: TRBV6-6; j_call: TRBJ2-1; d_call: TRBD1
cdr3_aa: SVEDPREQY; v_call: TRBV29-1; j_call: TRBJ2-7; d_call: NA
cdr3_aa: ASSELVYGDGYT; v_call: TRBV2; j_call: TRBJ1-2; d_call: NA
cdr3_aa: ASSLRGESNQPQH; v_call: TRBV5-1; j_call: TRBJ1-5; d_call: NA
cdr3_aa: ASISRGEDTEAF; v_call: TRBV6-5; j_call: TRBJ1-1; d_call: NA
cdr3_aa: ASSPSEEDEKLF; v_call: TRBV28; j_call: TRBJ1-4; d_call: NA
cdr3_aa: ASRGVSYNSPLH; v_call: TRBV6-5; j_call: TRBJ1-6; d_call: NA
cdr3_aa: ASSTGQGKNSPLH; v_call: TRBV28; j_call: TRBJ1-6; d_call: NA
cdr3_aa: ASSQEGTGNNSPLH; v_call: TRBV4-1; j_call: TRBJ1-6; d_call: TRBD1
cdr3_aa: ASSLVWQPQH; v_call: TRBV12-3/TRBV12-4; j_call: TRBJ1-5; d_call: NA
cdr3_aa: ASSFTGPETQY; v_call: TRBV7-8; j_call: TRBJ2-5; d_call: NA
cdr3_aa: ASSSGQAYGYT; v_call: TRBV7-8; j_call: TRBJ1-2; d_call: NA
cdr3_aa: ASSVRDRASYEQY; v_call: TRBV7-9; j_call: TRBJ2-7; d_call: TRBD1
cdr3_aa: SASGTDTQY; v_call: TRBV20-1; j_call: TRBJ2-3; d_call: NA
cdr3_aa: ASSGSGRSSYEQY; v_call: TRBV6-2/TRBV6-3; j_call: TRBJ2-7; d_call: NA
cdr3_aa: ATSQGVGSGELF; v_call: TRBV6-5; j_call: TRBJ2-2; d_call: NA
cdr3_aa: ASSSRAEEKLF; v_call: TRBV5-1; j_call: TRBJ1-4; d_call: NA
cdr3_aa: ASSLGRGSTEAF; v_call: TRBV7-2; j_call: TRBJ1-1; d_call: NA
cdr3_aa: ASRGSGGTEAF; v_call: TRBV2; j_call: TRBJ1-1; d_call: NA
cdr3_aa: ASSLETYGYT; v_call: TRBV12-3/TRBV12-4; j_call: TRBJ1-2; d_call: NA
cdr3_aa: ASSTVGLGEKLF; v_call: TRBV5-4; j_call: TRBJ1-4; d_call: NA
cdr3_aa: ASSAWETQY; v_call: TRBV3-1/TRBV3-2; j_call: TRBJ2-5; d_call: NA
cdr3_aa: ASSPSGSDEQY; v_call: TRBV12-3/TRBV12-4; j_call: TRBJ2-7; d_call: NA
cdr3_aa: ASRRGEVPEQY; v_call: TRBV5-1; j_call: TRBJ2-7; d_call: NA
cdr3_aa: ASSFIGIEAF; v_call: TRBV12-3/TRBV12-4; j_call: TRBJ1-1; d_call: NA
cdr3_aa: ASSPRTDGKKKLF; v_call: TRBV19; j_call: TRBJ1-4; d_call: NA
cdr3_aa: ASSVLGQGAETQY; v_call: TRBV9; j_call: TRBJ2-5; d_call: TRBD1
cdr3_aa: ASSYGLGIYEQY; v_call: TRBV6-5; j_call: TRBJ2-7; d_call: NA
cdr3_aa: ASSRQGGGNTIY; v_call: TRBV7-9; j_call: TRBJ1-3; d_call: TRBD1
cdr3_aa: ASSTSGRAYEQY; v_call: TRBV21-1; j_call: TRBJ2-7; d_call: NA
cdr3_aa: SVPANGELF; v_call: TRBV20-1; j_call: TRBJ2-2; d_call: NA
cdr3_aa: ASRPEPGQGRTEAF; v_call: TRBV5-1; j_call: TRBJ1-1; d_call: TRBD1
cdr3_aa: ASSYWDRGAYGYT; v_call: TRBV6-2/TRBV6-3; j_call: TRBJ1-2; d_call: TRBD1
cdr3_aa: ARSITGLAGGRTDTQY; v_call: TRBV5-3; j_call: TRBJ2-3; d_call: TRBD2
cdr3_aa: ASSVEGQGSYEQY; v_call: TRBV9; j_call: TRBJ2-7; d_call: TRBD1
cdr3_aa: ASSIVQDYNQPQH; v_call: TRBV19; j_call: TRBJ1-5; d_call: NA
cdr3_aa: ASSIGPGTGGTEAF; v_call: TRBV19; j_call: TRBJ1-1; d_call: TRBD1
cdr3_aa: SVAGGNWETQY; v_call: TRBV29-1; j_call: TRBJ2-5; d_call: TRBD2
cdr3_aa: ASSPGLQETQY; v_call: TRBV28; j_call: TRBJ2-5; d_call: NA
cdr3_aa: ASSLDLAGGSPTQY; v_call: TRBV5-5; j_call: TRBJ2-5; d_call: TRBD2
cdr3_aa: ASSLGSSGNTIY; v_call: TRBV5-1; j_call: TRBJ1-3; d_call: NA